The 6 T cell receptor beta chains in this list originate from one sample, sequenced in a study of regulatory T cells in long-lasting Graves disease. Time point specified: newly diagnosed GD, antithyroid drugs for less than 3 months. With RNA extracted from PBMCs as input, the TCR library was made. Construction of the TCR beta libraries employed iRepertoire HTBI primers in conjunction with Arm-PCR of CDR3 regions. Using its own MiXCR run on the multiplex PCR reads, TCRdb lists one record per CDR3 protein. The data show roughly 420,000 distinct CDR3 sequences, with roughly 17% seen just once and around 10% held by the top ten. The same data also contributed to another study, on T cells in Graves' hyperthyroidism and ophthalmopathy.

Sequenced here: peripheral blood mononuclear cells (PBMCs), sampled at new diagnosis, from a patient treated with antithyroid drugs. All receptors come from a woman aged 25 to 39 with Graves disease.

This clonotype appeared many times. The DNA for the CDR3 is TGTGCCAGCAGTGGGGACTCACTCTACGAGCAGTACTTC. This encodes CASSGDSLYEQYF. The chain couples TRBV6-1 to TRBJ2-7; maybe TRBD2 (6 bases). Germline lookup yields CDR1 MNHNS and CDR2 SASEGT. The V and J ends lost 4 bases and 3 bases respectively, with 10 bases between them. This CDR3 comprises 13 residues.

The rearrangement joins TRBV24-1 to TRBJ2-1, with D perhaps matching TRBD1 (6 bases). CDR1 is KGHDR and CDR2 is SFDVKD in the germline V gene. CDR3 length equals 15 residues. V was shortened by 4 bases and J by 10 bases, with 19 bases between the two germline ends. CDR3 residues: CATSERTPGTREQFF. The CDR3, as DNA: TGTGCCACCAGTGAGCGCACCCCCGGGACAAGGGAGCAGTTCTTC.

The rearrangement uses TRBV2 and TRBJ2-3; 12 bases are a match to TRBD2. Germline CDR1 reads SNHLY; CDR2 reads FYNNEI. This CDR3 has 15 amino acids. Losses at the gene ends were 1 base for V and 6 bases for J; bases not matched to a gene: 2. This CDR3 reads CASSEEGLAGDTQYF. The CDR3 DNA reads as TGTGCCAGCAGTGAAGAGGGACTAGCGGGCGATACGCAGTATTTT.

This clonotype was seen at least ten times. V and J are TRBV27 and TRBJ2-5; D is perhaps TRBD1 or TRBD2 (5 bases each). The CDR3 contains 18 residues. Germline loops: CDR1 MNHEY, CDR2 SMNVEV (reference sequence). The V gene lost 0 bases and the J gene lost 5 bases, with 22 bases spanning the gap. CDR3 region: CASSLSVVFGTEVETQYF. Written as DNA, the CDR3 is TGTGCCAGCAGTTTATCGGTCGTTTTCGGGACCGAGGTGGAGACCCAGTACTTC.

The gene calls are TRBV12-5 and TRBJ2-1, with 7 bases lining up with TRBD2. This CDR3 contains 14 residues. Losses at the gene ends were 4 bases for V and 6 bases for J; bases not matched to a gene: 6. CDR1 is LGHNT, CDR2 FRNRAP, per germline. CDR3 amino acids: CASGSSGGSNEQFF. CDR3 bases: TGTGCTAGTGGTTCCTCGGGCGGGAGCAATGAGCAGTTCTTC.

V gene TRBV4-1 combines with J gene TRBJ1-2; 10 nucleotides line up with TRBD1. V lost 0 bases and J lost 6; bases outside the gene matches: 1. The V gene's germline CDR1 is MGHRA and CDR2 YSYEKL. The length of the CDR3 is 14 residues. CDR3 DNA: TGCGCCAGCAGCCAAGATGGACAGGGGGATGGCTACACCTTC. This codes for CASSQDGQGDGYTF.